These T cell receptor beta chains were read from a single sample in a study of CD8 T cells in ankylosing spondylitis. Each CDR3 protein is one row after TCRdb ran MiXCR on the 5' RACE reads. This sample has some 700,000 distinct CDR3 sequences, with around 17% found just once. Sequenced input: blood, either unsorted or a sorted T cell fraction (not recorded which). These receptors were collected from a male donor with ankylosing spondylitis. Both conserved end residues are part of each CDR3. Fields, in order: CDR3 DNA, CDR3 protein, clone size, J gene, V gene, D gene. A D gene is named only where the DNA matches it firmly. A row's size may be missing; if present it is once, few, many or a size class.

cdr3_nt: TGCGCCAGCAGTGACGAGAAATTGGACACAGATACGCAGTATTTT
cdr3_aa: CASSDEKLDTDTQYF
clone_size: NA
j_call: TRBJ2-3
v_call: TRBV10-2
d_call: NA

cdr3_nt: TGTGCCAGCAGCTTACTCGGGAGCGAGCAGTACTTC
cdr3_aa: CASSLLGSEQYF
clone_size: many
j_call: TRBJ2-7
v_call: TRBV7-9
d_call: NA

cdr3_nt: TGTGCCAGCAGCTTAGCGGGGGGCGCCAATCAGCCCCAGCATTTT
cdr3_aa: CASSLAGGANQPQHF
clone_size: NA
j_call: TRBJ1-5
v_call: TRBV7-2
d_call: NA

cdr3_nt: TGCAGTGCTGCGGGACGGCGAATGAACACTGAAGCTTTCTTT
cdr3_aa: CSAAGRRMNTEAFF
clone_size: few
j_call: TRBJ1-1
v_call: TRBV20-1
d_call: NA

cdr3_nt: TGTGCCAGCAGCTTAGCGACTACAGGGGTGAACACTGAAGCTTTCTTT
cdr3_aa: CASSLATTGVNTEAFF
clone_size: once
j_call: TRBJ1-1
v_call: TRBV7-2
d_call: TRBD1

cdr3_nt: TGTGCCATCAAGTCGGGCCGGGGTACAGGGGAGACAGATACGCAGTATTTT
cdr3_aa: CAIKSGRGTGETDTQYF
clone_size: few
j_call: TRBJ2-3
v_call: TRBV10-3
d_call: TRBD1

cdr3_nt: TGCAGTGCTCGCCCAGGGGCTGAAGCTTTCTTT
cdr3_aa: CSARPGAEAFF
clone_size: NA
j_call: TRBJ1-1
v_call: TRBV20-1
d_call: NA

cdr3_nt: TGTGCCAGCAGCCTGACGACAGGGAGCAATCAGCCCCAGCATTTT
cdr3_aa: CASSLTTGSNQPQHF
clone_size: NA
j_call: TRBJ1-5
v_call: TRBV6-1
d_call: TRBD1

cdr3_nt: TGCAGTGCTAGAGGTGTGGGAGTAGGTGAGCAGTTCTTC
cdr3_aa: CSARGVGVGEQFF
clone_size: NA
j_call: TRBJ2-1
v_call: TRBV20-1
d_call: NA

cdr3_nt: TGTGCCAGCAGTTACCTCCAGAGCAACACTGAAGCTTTCTTT
cdr3_aa: CASSYLQSNTEAFF
clone_size: NA
j_call: TRBJ1-1
v_call: TRBV6-5
d_call: NA

cdr3_nt: TGCGCCAGCAGCAGGACAGGGATGGAGACCCAGTACTTC
cdr3_aa: CASSRTGMETQYF
clone_size: NA
j_call: TRBJ2-5
v_call: TRBV5-1
d_call: TRBD1

cdr3_nt: TGCAGTGCTAGAGACCTCGCTGGGACTACTCCCTACGAGCAGTACTTC
cdr3_aa: CSARDLAGTTPYEQYF
clone_size: few
j_call: TRBJ2-7
v_call: TRBV20-1
d_call: TRBD2

cdr3_nt: TGTGCCAGCAGCTTAGATCGGTGGATCTACGAGCAGTACTTC
cdr3_aa: CASSLDRWIYEQYF
clone_size: few
j_call: TRBJ2-7
v_call: TRBV11-2
d_call: NA

cdr3_nt: TGCAGTGCTAGACGACTAGCGGGAGCACGGGAGACCCAGTACTTC
cdr3_aa: CSARRLAGARETQYF
clone_size: NA
j_call: TRBJ2-5
v_call: TRBV20-1
d_call: TRBD2

cdr3_nt: TGTGCCAGCAGCTTTTCCCGGGACAGGGGCGCTAATGAAAAACTGTTTTTT
cdr3_aa: CASSFSRDRGANEKLFF
clone_size: few
j_call: TRBJ1-4
v_call: TRBV5-6
d_call: TRBD1

cdr3_nt: TGTGCCAGCAGTTTAGTTGGAGCCGCGGGGAATACGCAGTATTTT
cdr3_aa: CASSLVGAAGNTQYF
clone_size: NA
j_call: TRBJ2-3
v_call: TRBV27
d_call: NA

cdr3_nt: TGCAGCGGGTTGGGGCAGTCTAACTATGGCTACACCTTC
cdr3_aa: CSGLGQSNYGYTF
clone_size: NA
j_call: TRBJ1-2
v_call: TRBV29-1
d_call: NA

cdr3_nt: TGTGCCAGCAGCTCCACAACTGGGGCCACCTATGGCTACACCTTC
cdr3_aa: CASSSTTGATYGYTF
clone_size: NA
j_call: TRBJ1-2
v_call: TRBV11-2
d_call: NA

cdr3_nt: TGTGCCAGCAGTGATCTAGCGGGAGGGCCCCCCGGGTTGAATGAGCAGTTCTTC
cdr3_aa: CASSDLAGGPPGLNEQFF
clone_size: NA
j_call: TRBJ2-1
v_call: TRBV2
d_call: TRBD2

cdr3_nt: TGTGCCAGCAGTGAAGGAACCTCTGGGGCCAACGTCCTGACTTTC
cdr3_aa: CASSEGTSGANVLTF
clone_size: NA
j_call: TRBJ2-6
v_call: TRBV27
d_call: NA

cdr3_nt: TGTGCCAGCGCTGCGGGGGGACCGAGGAACACTGAAGCTTTCTTT
cdr3_aa: CASAAGGPRNTEAFF
clone_size: many
j_call: TRBJ1-1
v_call: TRBV12-3/TRBV12-4
d_call: NA

cdr3_nt: TGTGCCAGCAGCGGAGGACTAGCGGGAGGTAAAGCCTGGGATGAGCAGTTCTTC
cdr3_aa: CASSGGLAGGKAWDEQFF
clone_size: many
j_call: TRBJ2-1
v_call: TRBV3-1
d_call: TRBD2

cdr3_nt: TGTGCCAGCAGTTTAGGGTACGGGAACTATGGCTACACCTTC
cdr3_aa: CASSLGYGNYGYTF
clone_size: NA
j_call: TRBJ1-2
v_call: TRBV27
d_call: NA

cdr3_nt: TGTGCCAGCAGTTTAGAGTATGAGCAGTTCTTC
cdr3_aa: CASSLEYEQFF
clone_size: many
j_call: TRBJ2-1
v_call: TRBV12-3/TRBV12-4
d_call: NA

cdr3_nt: TGTGCCAGCAGTTTAGGTTCGGGGGTTAGAGATACGCAGTATTTT
cdr3_aa: CASSLGSGVRDTQYF
clone_size: NA
j_call: TRBJ2-3
v_call: TRBV12-3/TRBV12-4
d_call: NA

cdr3_nt: TGCGCCAGCAGATGGGCAGGGCGTGAGACCCAGTACTTC
cdr3_aa: CASRWAGRETQYF
clone_size: many
j_call: TRBJ2-5
v_call: TRBV5-1
d_call: NA

cdr3_nt: TGCGCCAGCAGCTCCAGCGGCAGAGGACTTTACGAAAAACTGTTTTTT
cdr3_aa: CASSSSGRGLYEKLFF
clone_size: few
j_call: TRBJ1-4
v_call: TRBV5-1
d_call: NA

cdr3_nt: TGTGCCAGCAGTGAATATGGGACAGCAAACACTGAAGCTTTCTTT
cdr3_aa: CASSEYGTANTEAFF
clone_size: few
j_call: TRBJ1-1
v_call: TRBV25-1
d_call: TRBD1

cdr3_nt: TGTGCCAGCAGTGAAGGGGCGTTCCGGGGTAGCACAGATACGCAGTATTTT
cdr3_aa: CASSEGAFRGSTDTQYF
clone_size: few
j_call: TRBJ2-3
v_call: TRBV25-1
d_call: NA

cdr3_nt: TGCAGTGCTAGAGCCATCGGGGCGTTGACCGGGGAGCTGTTTTTT
cdr3_aa: CSARAIGALTGELFF
clone_size: NA
j_call: TRBJ2-2
v_call: TRBV20-1
d_call: NA

cdr3_nt: TGCGCCAGCCGAATAAGGGAACAAGAGACCCAGTACTTC
cdr3_aa: CASRIREQETQYF
clone_size: NA
j_call: TRBJ2-5
v_call: TRBV5-1
d_call: NA

cdr3_nt: TGTGCCAGCAGTGAGGACAGAGAAGGGGAGACCCAGTACTTC
cdr3_aa: CASSEDREGETQYF
clone_size: NA
j_call: TRBJ2-5
v_call: TRBV2
d_call: NA

cdr3_nt: TGCGCCAGCAGCTTTCTAGCGGGGGTAATGACAGATACGCAGTATTTT
cdr3_aa: CASSFLAGVMTDTQYF
clone_size: many
j_call: TRBJ2-3
v_call: TRBV4-1
d_call: TRBD2

cdr3_nt: TGTGCTAGTGGCCCCCGGAATGAGCAGTTCTTC
cdr3_aa: CASGPRNEQFF
clone_size: NA
j_call: TRBJ2-1
v_call: TRBV12-5
d_call: NA

cdr3_nt: TGCAGTGCTAGAGCCCCGGGACACCGAAGTCCAGATACGCAGTATTTT
cdr3_aa: CSARAPGHRSPDTQYF
clone_size: NA
j_call: TRBJ2-3
v_call: TRBV20-1
d_call: NA

cdr3_nt: TGCAGTGCTAGGCATTCAACTTGGACAGACGGAAGTCAGCCCCAGCATTTT
cdr3_aa: CSARHSTWTDGSQPQHF
clone_size: few
j_call: TRBJ1-5
v_call: TRBV20-1
d_call: NA

cdr3_nt: TGTGCCAGCAGTTACTCGTATAGCGGGGGCACAGATACGCAGTATTTT
cdr3_aa: CASSYSYSGGTDTQYF
clone_size: few
j_call: TRBJ2-3
v_call: TRBV6-5
d_call: TRBD2

cdr3_nt: TGTGCCAGCAGCCCGCCAGGGACAGAGGCCACCGGGGAGCTGTTTTTT
cdr3_aa: CASSPPGTEATGELFF
clone_size: NA
j_call: TRBJ2-2
v_call: TRBV7-8
d_call: TRBD1

cdr3_nt: TGTGCCAGCAGCCAAGATCGGGGACAGGGCCTGAGCCGTGGCTACACCTTC
cdr3_aa: CASSQDRGQGLSRGYTF
clone_size: NA
j_call: TRBJ1-2
v_call: TRBV14
d_call: TRBD1

cdr3_nt: TGTGCCAGCAGCCCCGAGGGCACCAACGAGCAGTACTTC
cdr3_aa: CASSPEGTNEQYF
clone_size: few
j_call: TRBJ2-7
v_call: TRBV7-9
d_call: NA

cdr3_nt: TGCGCCAGCAGCCCGGGACTAGCGTGGGAAGAGACCCAGTACTTC
cdr3_aa: CASSPGLAWEETQYF
clone_size: few
j_call: TRBJ2-5
v_call: TRBV4-3
d_call: TRBD2

cdr3_nt: TGTGCCAGCACTGGCCCTCCCTTCTATGGCTACACCTTC
cdr3_aa: CASTGPPFYGYTF
clone_size: NA
j_call: TRBJ1-2
v_call: TRBV6-1
d_call: NA

cdr3_nt: TGCGCCAGCAGCCAGGGGTTGGGGGCTGGAGATACGCAGTATTTT
cdr3_aa: CASSQGLGAGDTQYF
clone_size: NA
j_call: TRBJ2-3
v_call: TRBV4-3
d_call: NA

cdr3_nt: TGTGCCAGCAGTTACTCTACGGGACAGGGGTTTGAAGCTTTCTTT
cdr3_aa: CASSYSTGQGFEAFF
clone_size: NA
j_call: TRBJ1-1
v_call: TRBV6-5
d_call: TRBD1

cdr3_nt: TGCGCCAGCAGCTTGGTGCCCTCCTCCTACGAGCAGTACTTC
cdr3_aa: CASSLVPSSYEQYF
clone_size: NA
j_call: TRBJ2-7
v_call: TRBV5-1
d_call: NA

cdr3_nt: TGTGCCAGCAGCTCCTGGACAGCCGAAAAACTGTTTTTT
cdr3_aa: CASSSWTAEKLFF
clone_size: NA
j_call: TRBJ1-4
v_call: TRBV11-2
d_call: NA

cdr3_nt: TGTGCCAGCAGTAAGAGGCAGGGCACCTATGGCTACACCTTC
cdr3_aa: CASSKRQGTYGYTF
clone_size: few
j_call: TRBJ1-2
v_call: TRBV6-1
d_call: NA

cdr3_nt: TGTGCCAGCAGGAGGGGTTCACCCCTCCACTTT
cdr3_aa: CASRRGSPLHF
clone_size: many
j_call: TRBJ1-6
v_call: TRBV12-3/TRBV12-4
d_call: NA

cdr3_nt: TGCAGTGCTAGTTTGCTAGCGGGACCCAGCACAGATACGCAGTATTTT
cdr3_aa: CSASLLAGPSTDTQYF
clone_size: NA
j_call: TRBJ2-3
v_call: TRBV20-1
d_call: TRBD2

cdr3_nt: TGCGCCAGCAACGACCATGCGAGCGGGAGCACAGATACGCAGTATTTT
cdr3_aa: CASNDHASGSTDTQYF
clone_size: few
j_call: TRBJ2-3
v_call: TRBV10-2
d_call: NA

cdr3_nt: TGCAGTGCTAGAGCCAGGCCCCGAGCCACTGAAGCTTTCTTT
cdr3_aa: CSARARPRATEAFF
clone_size: NA
j_call: TRBJ1-1
v_call: TRBV20-1
d_call: NA

cdr3_nt: TGTGCCAGCAGCCCCCCCGAAGCTCAAGAGACCCAGTACTTC
cdr3_aa: CASSPPEAQETQYF
clone_size: NA
j_call: TRBJ2-5
v_call: TRBV7-9
d_call: NA

cdr3_nt: TGTGCCAGCAGCTTACAGTCCGGGACAAACACCGGGGAGCTGTTTTTT
cdr3_aa: CASSLQSGTNTGELFF
clone_size: NA
j_call: TRBJ2-2
v_call: TRBV11-2
d_call: NA